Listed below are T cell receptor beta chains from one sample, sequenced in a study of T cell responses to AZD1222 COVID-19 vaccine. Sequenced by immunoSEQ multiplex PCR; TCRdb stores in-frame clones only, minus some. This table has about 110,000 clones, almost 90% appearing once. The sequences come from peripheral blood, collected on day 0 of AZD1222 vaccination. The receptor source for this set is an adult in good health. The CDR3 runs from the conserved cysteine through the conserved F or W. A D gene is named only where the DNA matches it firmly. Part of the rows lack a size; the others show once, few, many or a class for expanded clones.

CASSFNSPLHF | TGTGCCAGCAGTTTCAACTCACCCCTCCACTTT | NA | 11 | TRBJ1-6 | NA | TRBV27
CASLPRWQGHTEAFF | TGTGCCAGCCTCCCCCGTTGGCAGGGGCACACTGAAGCTTTCTTT | NA | 15 | TRBJ1-1 | NA | TRBV6-5
CASSGPSGRGTDTQYF | TGTGCCAGCAGCGGACCTAGCGGGAGGGGGACAGATACGCAGTATTTT | NA | 16 | TRBJ2-3 | TRBD2 | TRBV9
CASSARTGDQETQYF | TGTGCCAGCAGCGCACGGACAGGGGACCAAGAGACCCAGTACTTC | once | 15 | TRBJ2-5 | TRBD1 | TRBV9
CAIRGTSGSPNTDTQYF | TGTGCCATCAGGGGGACTAGCGGGAGTCCCAACACAGATACGCAGTATTTT | NA | 17 | TRBJ2-3 | TRBD2 | TRBV10-3
CASSWGGPRQGHEAFF | TGTGCCAGCAGTTGGGGGGGTCCTAGACAGGGCCATGAAGCTTTCTTT | once | 16 | TRBJ1-1 | TRBD1 | TRBV27
CATSDRGDRGYTF | TGTGCCACCAGTGATCGGGGGGATCGTGGCTACACCTTC | NA | 13 | TRBJ1-2 | NA | TRBV24-1
CASSESAPTNTGELFF | TGCGCCAGCAGTGAATCCGCCCCCACGAACACCGGGGAGCTGTTTTTT | NA | 16 | TRBJ2-2 | NA | TRBV10-1
CASSTGGPYNEQFF | TGTGCCAGCAGTACAGGGGGCCCCTACAATGAGCAGTTCTTC | once | 14 | TRBJ2-1 | TRBD1 | TRBV27
CASSVAWNSGANVLTF | TGTGCCAGCAGCGTAGCATGGAACTCTGGGGCCAACGTCCTGACTTTC | NA | 16 | TRBJ2-6 | NA | TRBV9
CASSRSAIETQYF | TGTGCCAGCAGCCGGTCAGCCATCGAGACCCAGTACTTC | NA | 13 | TRBJ2-5 | NA | TRBV14
CASSQVTGNTGELFF | TGTGCCAGCAGCCAAGTGACAGGGAACACCGGGGAGCTGTTTTTT | NA | 15 | TRBJ2-2 | NA | TRBV4-2
CASSVDFGGSGNTIYF | TGTGCCAGCAGCGTAGACTTTGGGGGCTCTGGAAACACCATATATTTT | NA | 16 | TRBJ1-3 | NA | TRBV9
CASSSRGRNYGYTF | TGTGCCAGCAGTTCCAGGGGGCGGAACTATGGCTACACCTTC | NA | 14 | TRBJ1-2 | TRBD1 | TRBV6-6
CASSLVSGLQYF | TGTGCCAGCAGTTTAGTCTCCGGGCTGCAGTACTTC | NA | 12 | TRBJ2-7 | NA | TRBV12-3/TRBV12-4
CARTSPSTDTQYF | TGTGCCCGGACTAGCCCTTCCACAGATACGCAGTATTTT | NA | 13 | TRBJ2-3 | TRBD2 | TRBV30
CASSLPSALNTEAFF | TGTGCCAGCAGCTTACCAAGTGCCCTGAACACTGAAGCTTTCTTT | NA | 15 | TRBJ1-1 | NA | TRBV5-4
CASSSHSGPFAGEQFF | TGTGCCAGCAGTTCCCACAGCGGGCCGTTCGCCGGTGAGCAGTTCTTC | few | 16 | TRBJ2-1 | NA | TRBV6-5
CASSPISTGGRYEQYF | TGTGCCAGCAGCCCAATATCAACAGGGGGGCGATACGAGCAGTACTTC | NA | 16 | TRBJ2-7 | TRBD1 | TRBV3-1/TRBV3-2
CASSLAGGGTEAFF | TGCGCCAGCAGCTTGGCGGGGGGTGGCACTGAAGCTTTCTTT | NA | 14 | TRBJ1-1 | NA | TRBV5-1
CASSYRAGNQPQHF | TGTGCCAGCAGTTACCGGGCGGGCAATCAGCCCCAGCATTTT | NA | 14 | TRBJ1-5 | NA | TRBV6-2/TRBV6-3
CATSRGDQASGELFF | TGTGCCACCAGCAGAGGGGACCAGGCATCAGGGGAGCTGTTTTTT | NA | 15 | TRBJ2-2 | NA | TRBV15
CASSPQGAKETQYF | TGTGCCAGTAGTCCTCAGGGGGCAAAGGAGACCCAGTACTTC | once | 14 | TRBJ2-5 | TRBD1 | TRBV19
CASSPLGGEQFF | TGTGCCAGCAGCCCCCTGGGGGGAGAGCAGTTCTTC | NA | 12 | TRBJ2-1 | NA | TRBV7-7
CASSVRGDRQIYEQYF | TGTGCCAGCAGCGTAAGGGGGGACAGGCAAATCTACGAGCAGTACTTC | once | 16 | TRBJ2-7 | TRBD1 | TRBV9
CASSPQTGAGEQYF | TGTGCCAGCAGCCCTCAGACAGGGGCGGGGGAGCAGTACTTC | NA | 14 | TRBJ2-7 | TRBD1 | TRBV7-2
CASSIPFPNQPQHF | TGTGCCAGTAGTATTCCGTTCCCCAATCAGCCCCAGCATTTT | few | 14 | TRBJ1-5 | NA | TRBV19
CASRPGQGASEQYF | TGTGCCAGCAGACCGGGACAGGGGGCGTCCGAGCAGTACTTC | NA | 14 | TRBJ2-7 | TRBD1 | TRBV28
CASSLSAGRGYTF | TGTGCCAGCAGTTTATCGGCAGGGCGAGGCTACACCTTC | NA | 13 | TRBJ1-2 | NA | TRBV28
CASSLDQIKNTEAFF | TGCGCCAGCAGCTTGGACCAAATAAAGAACACTGAAGCTTTCTTT | NA | 15 | TRBJ1-1 | NA | TRBV5-1
CASSLVQGKWDGYTF | TGTGCCAGCAGCTTGGTCCAGGGAAAGTGGGATGGCTACACCTTC | NA | 15 | TRBJ1-2 | NA | TRBV5-4
CASSQGGRGGRGETQYF | TGCGCCAGCAGTCAAGGGGGCCGAGGCGGCCGGGGCGAGACCCAGTACTTC | NA | 17 | TRBJ2-5 | TRBD1 | TRBV10-2
CASSVRDSGNTIYF | TGTGCCAGCAGCGTGAGAGACTCTGGAAACACCATATATTTT | NA | 14 | TRBJ1-3 | NA | TRBV9
CASSLGQGRSPLHF | TGTGCCAGCAGCTTGGGGCAGGGCCGGTCACCCCTCCACTTT | once | 14 | TRBJ1-6 | NA | TRBV7-2
CASSFQQGNNSPLHF | TGTGCCAGCAGTTTCCAACAGGGGAATAATTCACCCCTCCACTTT | NA | 15 | TRBJ1-6 | TRBD1 | TRBV28
CASGLAAYEQYF | TGTGCCAGCGGGCTAGCGGCCTACGAGCAGTACTTC | NA | 12 | TRBJ2-7 | TRBD2 | TRBV28
CASSYSRFLVEQYF | TGTGCCAGCAGTTACTCGAGGTTTCTCGTCGAGCAGTACTTC | NA | 14 | TRBJ2-7 | NA | TRBV6-2/TRBV6-3
CASSLARGTTYEQYF | TGTGCCAGCAGCTTGGCCCGGGGGACGACCTACGAGCAGTACTTC | NA | 15 | TRBJ2-7 | NA | TRBV5-4
CSAANTGYTF | TGCAGTGCGGCAAACACTGGCTACACCTTC | NA | 10 | TRBJ1-2 | NA | TRBV20-1
CASATGPGLEQFF | TGTGCCAGCGCCACCGGACCGGGACTAGAGCAGTTCTTC | NA | 13 | TRBJ2-1 | TRBD2 | TRBV11-1
CSVDYRTFCYTF | TGCAGCGTTGACTACAGAACGTTTTGCTACACCTTC | NA | 12 | TRBJ1-2 | NA | TRBV29-1
CASSRDRGETQYF | TGTGCCAGTAGCCGGGACAGGGGAGAGACCCAGTACTTC | NA | 13 | TRBJ2-5 | TRBD1 | TRBV19
CASSASQETQYF | TGTGCCAGCAGCGCTTCACAAGAGACCCAGTACTTC | NA | 12 | TRBJ2-5 | NA | TRBV9
CASSLHGRASTDTQYF | TGTGCCAGCAGCCTCCATGGGCGGGCTAGCACAGATACGCAGTATTTT | once | 16 | TRBJ2-3 | NA | TRBV4-2
CASSHWQGILAGMGDYEQYF | TGTGCCAGCAGCCATTGGCAGGGGATTCTAGCGGGAATGGGGGACTACGAGCAGTACTTC | NA | 20 | TRBJ2-7 | TRBD2 | TRBV3-1/TRBV3-2
CASSLAPPSYNEQFF | TGTGCCAGCAGTTTAGCCCCCCCATCCTACAATGAGCAGTTCTTC | NA | 15 | TRBJ2-1 | NA | TRBV6-5
CAIRSTGGTNEKLFF | TGTGCCATCAGGTCGACAGGGGGAACTAATGAAAAACTGTTTTTT | NA | 15 | TRBJ1-4 | TRBD1 | TRBV10-3
CASSPRGLSSYNEQFF | TGTGCCAGCAGCCCCAGGGGACTCTCCTCCTACAATGAGCAGTTCTTC | NA | 16 | TRBJ2-1 | NA | TRBV9
CASSIVPGANYGYTF | TGTGCCAGTAGTATAGTGCCAGGGGCCAACTATGGCTACACCTTC | NA | 15 | TRBJ1-2 | NA | TRBV19
CSVAGTSGSYEQYF | TGCAGCGTTGCGGGGACTAGCGGCTCCTACGAGCAGTACTTC | NA | 14 | TRBJ2-7 | TRBD2 | TRBV29-1
CASSPGGHNEQFF | TGTGCCAGCAGCCCAGGGGGACACAATGAGCAGTTCTTC | NA | 13 | TRBJ2-1 | TRBD1 | TRBV3-1/TRBV3-2
CASSGTGGVNSPLHF | TGCGCCAGCAGCGGGACAGGGGGCGTGAATTCACCCCTCCACTTT | NA | 15 | TRBJ1-6 | TRBD1 | TRBV5-1
CAISAVTGGEQFF | TGTGCCATCAGTGCCGTTACAGGGGGTGAGCAGTTCTTC | NA | 13 | TRBJ2-1 | TRBD1 | TRBV10-3
CASSPLKGADGYTF | TGCGCCAGCAGCCCCTTAAAGGGGGCGGATGGCTACACCTTC | NA | 14 | TRBJ1-2 | TRBD1 | TRBV5-1